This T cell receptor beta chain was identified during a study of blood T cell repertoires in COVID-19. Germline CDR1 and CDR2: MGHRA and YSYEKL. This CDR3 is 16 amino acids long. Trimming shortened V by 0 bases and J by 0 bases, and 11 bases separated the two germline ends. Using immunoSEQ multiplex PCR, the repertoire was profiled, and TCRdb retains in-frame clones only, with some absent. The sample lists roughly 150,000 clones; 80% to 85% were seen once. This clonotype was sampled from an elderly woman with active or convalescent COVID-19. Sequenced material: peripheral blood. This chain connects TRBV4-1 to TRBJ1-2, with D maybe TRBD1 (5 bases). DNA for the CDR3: TGCGCCAGCAGCCAAGACTACGGGGGGACTAACTATGGCTACACCTTC. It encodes CASSQDYGGTNYGYTF.